This is a list of T cell receptor beta chains from one sample in a study of blood T cell repertoires in COVID-19. Assay: immunoSEQ multiplex PCR; the TCRdb copy retains only in-frame clones and omits some. The data show 150,000 to 200,000 clones, 81% seen once. The specimen was peripheral blood. The receptors stem from a man between 60 and 75 years old with active or convalescent COVID-19. The CDR3 runs from the conserved cysteine through the conserved F or W. The order of the fields is J gene, CDR3 length, V gene, CDR3 protein.

j_call: TRBJ1-2; cdr3_length: 14; v_call: TRBV5-1; cdr3_aa: CASSWDTTGYGYTF
j_call: TRBJ1-2; cdr3_length: 14; v_call: TRBV7-8; cdr3_aa: CASSRTDGQGGYTF
j_call: TRBJ1-1; cdr3_length: 14; v_call: TRBV5-1; cdr3_aa: CASSLPTGAGEAFF
j_call: TRBJ2-7; cdr3_length: 13; v_call: TRBV7-2; cdr3_aa: CASSLLYSYEQYF
j_call: TRBJ1-6; cdr3_length: 17; v_call: TRBV10-3; cdr3_aa: CAISESSSYRGQSPLHF
j_call: TRBJ2-2; cdr3_length: 14; v_call: TRBV25-1; cdr3_aa: CASSFGQKAGELFF
j_call: TRBJ2-1; cdr3_length: 14; v_call: TRBV7-9; cdr3_aa: CASSLYSGENEQFF
j_call: TRBJ2-7; cdr3_length: 15; v_call: TRBV18; cdr3_aa: CASSPPGQGSQEQYF
j_call: TRBJ1-5; cdr3_length: 15; v_call: TRBV18; cdr3_aa: CASSGGQGVGQPQHF
j_call: TRBJ2-7; cdr3_length: 14; v_call: TRBV11-2; cdr3_aa: CASSQPGQGYEQYF
j_call: TRBJ1-6; cdr3_length: 13; v_call: TRBV12-3/TRBV12-4; cdr3_aa: CASSRDENSPLHF
j_call: TRBJ2-2; cdr3_length: 15; v_call: TRBV19; cdr3_aa: CASSIPGQNTGELFF
j_call: TRBJ2-1; cdr3_length: 11; v_call: TRBV10-2; cdr3_aa: CASRGGDEQFF
j_call: TRBJ2-5; cdr3_length: 14; v_call: TRBV6-4; cdr3_aa: CASSESSGGETQYF
j_call: TRBJ2-7; cdr3_length: 16; v_call: TRBV7-2; cdr3_aa: CASSLGGLAVSYEQYF
j_call: TRBJ2-5; cdr3_length: 15; v_call: TRBV5-1; cdr3_aa: CASSLGDRGAETQYF
j_call: TRBJ1-3; cdr3_length: 13; v_call: TRBV5-4; cdr3_aa: CASSLYREHTIYF
j_call: TRBJ2-7; cdr3_length: 16; v_call: TRBV4-2; cdr3_aa: CASSHPGGTGNYEQYF
j_call: TRBJ1-4; cdr3_length: 16; v_call: TRBV5-5; cdr3_aa: CASSLMEGRANEKLFF
j_call: TRBJ1-1; cdr3_length: 11; v_call: TRBV2; cdr3_aa: CASSVGVAAFF
j_call: TRBJ2-1; cdr3_length: 16; v_call: TRBV5-1; cdr3_aa: CASSPSAGTGTNEQFF
j_call: TRBJ2-3; cdr3_length: 17; v_call: TRBV3-1/TRBV3-2; cdr3_aa: CASSPMGIAASTDTQYF
j_call: TRBJ2-6; cdr3_length: 14; v_call: TRBV10-3; cdr3_aa: CAISELGGTNVLTF
j_call: TRBJ2-7; cdr3_length: 14; v_call: TRBV5-5; cdr3_aa: CASSNTGGAYEQYF
j_call: TRBJ1-1; cdr3_length: 14; v_call: TRBV3-1/TRBV3-2; cdr3_aa: CASSQGHENTEAFF
j_call: TRBJ2-2; cdr3_length: 14; v_call: TRBV28; cdr3_aa: CASKAGEVTGELFF
j_call: TRBJ1-4; cdr3_length: 15; v_call: TRBV19; cdr3_aa: CASRGQGMANEKLFF
j_call: TRBJ2-5; cdr3_length: 16; v_call: TRBV28; cdr3_aa: CASSPWTSGGLETQYF
j_call: TRBJ1-1; cdr3_length: 12; v_call: TRBV25-1; cdr3_aa: CASTQGNTEAFF
j_call: TRBJ1-4; cdr3_length: 14; v_call: TRBV24-1; cdr3_aa: CATSESRGSEKLFF
j_call: TRBJ2-3; cdr3_length: 17; v_call: TRBV18; cdr3_aa: CASSPRTAGGGGDTQYF
j_call: TRBJ2-7; cdr3_length: 15; v_call: TRBV7-2; cdr3_aa: CASSLNRGDSYEQYF
j_call: TRBJ1-1; cdr3_length: 13; v_call: TRBV7-9; cdr3_aa: CASSLKGIWEAFF
j_call: TRBJ1-6; cdr3_length: 15; v_call: TRBV7-3; cdr3_aa: CASSAGTGFNSPLHF
j_call: TRBJ1-4; cdr3_length: 15; v_call: TRBV5-1; cdr3_aa: CASSGTGPRGEKLFF
j_call: TRBJ2-1; cdr3_length: 11; v_call: TRBV12-3/TRBV12-4; cdr3_aa: CASSFGGGRFF
j_call: TRBJ2-7; cdr3_length: 16; v_call: TRBV18; cdr3_aa: CASSPGGAIISYEQYF
j_call: TRBJ2-3; cdr3_length: 14; v_call: TRBV28; cdr3_aa: CASSLDQGMDTQYF
j_call: TRBJ2-3; cdr3_length: 17; v_call: TRBV23-1; cdr3_aa: CASSPRGLADPTDTQYF
j_call: TRBJ2-2; cdr3_length: 13; v_call: TRBV12-3/TRBV12-4; cdr3_aa: CASIPGNTGELFF
j_call: TRBJ2-2; cdr3_length: 16; v_call: TRBV9; cdr3_aa: CASSISGGASTGELFF
j_call: TRBJ2-1; cdr3_length: 13; v_call: TRBV28; cdr3_aa: CASGRSSYNEQFF
j_call: TRBJ2-7; cdr3_length: 13; v_call: TRBV25-1; cdr3_aa: CASRAGGSYEQYF
j_call: TRBJ2-2; cdr3_length: 14; v_call: TRBV7-3; cdr3_aa: CASSSQGAGGELFF
j_call: TRBJ1-6; cdr3_length: 15; v_call: TRBV6-5; cdr3_aa: CASSYSRQGNSPLHF
j_call: TRBJ2-3; cdr3_length: 19; v_call: TRBV7-2; cdr3_aa: CASSLGLAGGPSSTDTQYF
j_call: TRBJ2-7; cdr3_length: 11; v_call: TRBV28; cdr3_aa: CASGQNYEQYF
j_call: TRBJ1-5; cdr3_length: 16; v_call: TRBV19; cdr3_aa: CASTFGGAQSNQPQHF
j_call: TRBJ1-2; cdr3_length: 15; v_call: TRBV18; cdr3_aa: CASSPQGAADYGYTF
j_call: TRBJ2-1; cdr3_length: 14; v_call: TRBV18; cdr3_aa: CASSPYRLRNEQFF